The next 24 T cell receptor beta chains were all read from a single sample in a study of blood T cell repertoires in COVID-19. Generated by immunoSEQ multiplex PCR, the TCRdb table keeps only in-frame clones and is missing some. The profile covers 55,000 to 80,000 clones, with 85% to 90% appearing a single time and 2.5% to 3% taken by the ten largest. Sequenced sample: peripheral blood. These receptors all come from a man aged 50 to 59 with acute or convalescent COVID-19.

This chain connects TRBV7-3 to TRBJ2-1; 9 bases agree with TRBD2. Germline CDR1 and CDR2: SGHTA and FQGTGA. Unmatched junction bases numbered 3, after V lost 3 bases and J lost 6 bases. This CDR3 has 14 residues. The CDR3 region has the DNA TGTGCCAGCAGCTTGACTAGCGGAGGCAATGAGCAGTTCTTC. Its protein is CASSLTSGGNEQFF.

CDR3 sequence reads: CASNIPRTTNYGYTF. DNA of the CDR3: TGTGCCAGCAATATCCCCCGGACTACTAACTATGGCTACACCTTC. The chain employs TRBV6-5 and TRBJ1-2; D unresolved. The length of the CDR3 is 15 residues. Trimming removed 7 bases at V and 0 bases at J, with 15 bases between. From germline, CDR1 is MNHEY and CDR2 SVGAGI.

This clone was recorded once. This chain joins TRBV11-2 and TRBJ1-5; tentative D call: TRBD1 (6 bases). Germline V gene lookup returns CDR1 SGHAT and CDR2 FQNNGV. V lost 5 bases, J lost 1 base, and 12 bases lay in between. The CDR3 runs 15 residues. CDR3 loop: CASSPTGGSNQPQHF. CDR3 DNA: TGTGCCAGCAGCCCCACGGGGGGCAGCAATCAGCCCCAGCATTTT.

The gene calls are TRBV19 and TRBJ1-5; D might be TRBD1 (5 bases). Per germline, CDR1 LNHDA and CDR2 SQIVND (reference sequence). This CDR3 comprises 14 residues. With 6 bases removed from V and 4 bases from J, the gap between germline ends came to 13 bases. The CDR3 reads CASRMRQTNQPQHF. CDR3 nucleotide sequence: TGTGCCAGTAGAATGCGACAGACAAATCAGCCCCAGCATTTT.

The V call is TRBV28, the J call TRBJ1-3, with a possible D match to TRBD1 (6 bases). Between the trimmed V and J ends, which lost 7 bases and 1 base, there was a span of 14 bases. CDR3 length: 15 amino acids. CDR1 is MDHEN, CDR2 SYDVKM, per germline. The CDR3 loop reads CASTTGRWSGNTIYF. CDR3 bases: TGTGCCAGCACCACAGGGAGATGGTCTGGAAACACCATATATTTT.

V is TRBV10-1 and J is TRBJ2-2; D remains unclear. CDR3 length: 13 amino acids. V was pared by 6 bases and J by 2 bases, with 7 bases between. Per the germline V gene, CDR1 is WNHNN and CDR2 is SYGVQD (reference sequence). CDR3 in amino acids: CASSPYNTGELFF. The DNA for the CDR3 is TGCGCCAGCAGCCCCTATAACACCGGGGAGCTGTTTTTT.

This clone turned up a few times. The chain couples TRBV6-6 to TRBJ1-1; possible D gene TRBD1, 6 bases. This CDR3 contains 13 residues. Trimming removed 5 bases from V and 1 base from J, with 8 bases in between. From germline, CDR1 is MNHNY and CDR2 SVGAGI (reference sequence). CDR3 amino acids: CASSEGQNTEAFF. CDR3 bases: TGTGCCAGCAGTGAGGGACAGAACACTGAAGCTTTCTTT.

This clone has more than one count but fewer than ten. This chain uses TRBV18 with TRBJ1-1; D is perhaps TRBD1 (5 bases). The germline CDR1 and CDR2 sequences are KGHSH and LQKENI. Trimming shortened V by 4 bases and J by 2 bases, and 11 bases separated the two germline ends. CDR3 length: 14 residues. The CDR3 here is CASSLSGRNTEAFF. CDR3 DNA: TGTGCCAGCTCACTCTCAGGGCGAAACACTGAAGCTTTCTTT.

The J gene is TRBJ1-2, the V gene TRBV6-6, with 7 bases identical to TRBD1. With V trimmed by 6 bases and J by 2 bases, 6 bases remained unmatched. The CDR3 totals 14 residues. Germline CDR1 MNHNY, CDR2 SVGAGI (reference sequence). CDR3: CASRAPGQNYGYTF. For the CDR3, the DNA is TGTGCCAGCAGGGCCCCGGGACAGAACTATGGCTACACCTTC.

The chain combines TRBV11-2 with TRBJ2-2, with D possibly being TRBD2 (5 bases). The length of the CDR3 is 15 residues. Per the germline V gene, CDR1 is SGHAT and CDR2 is FQNNGV. Deletions cut 8 bases from V and 2 bases from J, with 15 bases between. The CDR3 region is CASGVSGVNTGELFF. Here the CDR3 DNA reads TGTGCCAGCGGAGTAAGCGGAGTTAACACCGGGGAGCTGTTTTTT. The full variable domain, rest sourced from reference TRBV11-2 and TRBJ2-2, is EAGVAQSPRYKIIEKRQSVAFWCNPISGHATLYWYQQILGQGPKLLIQFQNNGVVDDSQLPKDRFSAERLKGVDSTLKIQPAKLEDSAVYLCASGVSGVNTGELFFGEGSRLTVL.

The chain employs TRBV30 and TRBJ2-3; TRBD2 matches 11 bases. Germline V lookup: CDR1 GTSNPN, CDR2 SVGIG (reference sequence). The CDR3 has 15 residues. Trimming took 2 bases from V and 5 from J; bases not matched to a gene: 6. This CDR3 reads CAWSSTGLAVDTQYF. As DNA, the CDR3 is TGTGCCTGGAGTTCTACGGGACTAGCGGTAGATACGCAGTATTTT.

The V gene is TRBV24-1, the J gene TRBJ2-1; TRBD2 aligns across 8 bases. The CDR3 is 15 residues long. V shed 5 bases and J 5 bases; nucleotides not matched to a gene: 7. Germline CDR1 KGHDR, CDR2 SFDVKD. The CDR3 coding sequence is TGTGCCACCAGTGGTTCCGGGACTAGGAACAATGAGCAGTTCTTC. Its protein is CATSGSGTRNNEQFF.

The chain is built from TRBV28 and TRBJ2-1; TRBD2 agrees at 9 bases. Losses at the gene ends were 7 bases for V and 1 base for J; bases not matched to a gene: 5. The CDR3 is made up of 15 amino acids. Germline CDR1 is MDHEN and CDR2 is SYDVKM. CDR3 sequence reads: CASMSSGRSYNEQFF. CDR3 nucleotides: TGTGCCAGCATGTCGAGCGGGAGGTCCTACAATGAGCAGTTCTTC. Combining the CDR3 with reference TRBV28 and TRBJ2-1 gives the whole variable domain DVKVTQSSRYLVKRTGEKVFLECVQDMDHENMFWYRQDPGLGLRLIYFSYDVKMKEKGDIPEGYSVSREKKERFSLILESASTNQTSMYLCASMSSGRSYNEQFFGPGTRLTVL.

CDR3 protein: CASSLGRLGNPETQYF. The CDR3 bases are TGTGCCAGCAGCTTAGGTCGACTAGGGAACCCAGAGACCCAGTACTTC. The chain has TRBV7-6 and TRBJ2-5; the D gene is possibly TRBD2 (6 bases). V was cut by 1 base and J by 4 bases, with 16 bases left in between. CDR1 and CDR2 from the germline V gene are SGHVS and FNYEAQ. The CDR3 length is 16 residues.

The chain carries TRBV7-3 and TRBJ2-3, with 8 positions matching TRBD2. Trimming removed 3 bases from V and 3 bases from J; junction bases left unmatched: 5. This CDR3 comprises 15 residues. Germline lookup yields CDR1 SGHTA and CDR2 FQGTGA. This CDR3 reads CASSFGLAETDTQYF. The CDR3 nucleotides read TGTGCCAGCAGCTTCGGACTAGCTGAGACAGATACGCAGTATTTT. Variable domain in full (rest from reference TRBV7-3 and TRBJ2-3): GAGVSQTPSNKVTEKGKYVELRCDPISGHTALYWYRQSLGQGPEFLIYFQGTGAADDSGLPNDRFFAVRPEGSVSTLKIQRTERGDSAVYLCASSFGLAETDTQYFGPGTRLTVL.

The gene calls are TRBV7-2 and TRBJ1-3, with D possibly matching TRBD1 (5 bases). Trimming took off 5 bases at V and 5 bases at J, with 13 bases between the two ends. This CDR3 is built from 14 residues. In germline, CDR1 is SGHTA, CDR2 FQGNSA. In DNA, the CDR3 is TGTGCCAGCAGCCCGGCGGGACCCAGAAACACCATATATTTT. The encoded protein is CASSPAGPRNTIYF. The full variable domain, rest sourced from reference TRBV7-2 and TRBJ1-3, is GAGVSQSPSNKVTEKGKDVELRCDPISGHTALYWYRQSLGQGLEFLIYFQGNSAPDKSGLPSDRFSAERTGGSVSTLTIQRTQQEDSAVYLCASSPAGPRNTIYFGEGSWLTVV.

The chain uses TRBV19 and TRBJ1-5, with 11 bases identical to TRBD1. Looked up from germline, CDR1 is LNHDA and CDR2 is SQIVND (reference sequence). With V trimmed by 6 bases and J by 9 bases, 19 bases remained unmatched. The CDR3 is made up of 18 amino acids. CDR3 amino acids: CASSDIGQGAFQKWPQHF. As DNA, the CDR3 is TGTGCCAGTAGCGATATAGGACAGGGGGCTTTCCAAAAGTGGCCCCAGCATTTT.

The J gene is TRBJ2-5, the V gene TRBV9, with 8 bases identical to TRBD1. This CDR3 has 14 amino acids. The V gene's germline CDR1 is SGDLS and CDR2 YYNGEE. Trimming took 4 bases from V and 2 from J; bases not matched to a gene: 4. The CDR3 sequence is CASSIGQGQETQYF. In DNA, the CDR3 is TGTGCCAGCAGCATCGGACAGGGACAAGAGACCCAGTACTTC.

The chain joins TRBV7-2 to TRBJ2-1, with 8 bases matching TRBD1. V shed 2 bases and J 4 bases; nucleotides not matched to a gene: 4. CDR3 length: 15 residues. Germline loops: CDR1 SGHTA, CDR2 FQGNSA. The CDR3 bases are TGTGCCAGCAGCTTAAGCAGGGGGCCTTACAATGAGCAGTTCTTC. Encoded protein: CASSLSRGPYNEQFF.

V and J are TRBV19 and TRBJ1-5; perhaps TRBD1 as D (5 bases). CDR3 length: 15 residues. V dropped 3 bases and J dropped 3 bases, with 12 bases sitting between them. The germline gives CDR1 LNHDA, CDR2 SQIVND (reference sequence). Written as DNA, the CDR3 is TGTGCCAGTAGTATCGGGGGACCGAACAATCAGCCCCAGCATTTT. This codes for CASSIGGPNNQPQHF.

This chain uses TRBV2 with TRBJ1-4; D possibly corresponds to TRBD1 (6 bases). Per the germline V gene, CDR1 is SNHLY and CDR2 is FYNNEI. The CDR3 covers 15 residues. V dropped 4 bases and J dropped 1 base, with 10 bases sitting between them. The CDR3 nucleotides are TGTGCCAGCAGTGTACAGGGAAGAACTAATGAAAAACTGTTTTTT. It yields the protein CASSVQGRTNEKLFF.

The V and J genes are TRBV5-5 and TRBJ1-2, with 9 bases matching TRBD1. CDR1 is SGHKS and CDR2 is YYEKEE in the germline V gene (reference sequence). The CDR3 extends over 14 amino acids. J gave up 8 bases and V 3 bases, and 8 bases lay outside the gene matches. The CDR3 DNA sequence: TGTGCCAGCAGCTCGTCCGGGACAGGGATCGGCTACACCTTC. Amino acids: CASSSSGTGIGYTF.

This clone was observed a handful of times. J is TRBJ2-1 and V is TRBV9; TRBD2 matches at 9 bases. Germline assignment: CDR1 SGDLS and CDR2 YYNGEE. This CDR3 has 15 amino acids. The V and J ends lost 0 bases and 6 bases, in that order; junction bases with no gene match: 4. In nucleotides, the CDR3 is TGTGCCAGCAGCGTAGTGGCTAGCGGGGCCAATGAGCAGTTCTTC. It codes for CASSVVASGANEQFF.

The rearrangement links TRBV30 to TRBJ1-2, with 7 bases lining up with TRBD1. V shed 2 bases and J 3 bases; nucleotides not matched to a gene: 3. Germline V gene sequence: CDR1 GTSNPN, CDR2 SVGIG (reference sequence). The CDR3 consists of 13 residues. The CDR3 sequence: CAWSYRGYYGYTF. In DNA form, the CDR3 reads TGTGCCTGGAGTTACAGGGGTTACTATGGCTACACCTTC.